These 10 T cell receptor beta chains were sequenced from one sample in a study of blood T cell repertoires in COVID-19. Data came from immunoSEQ multiplex PCR; TCRdb stores just in-frame clones and leaves some out. The sample holds 61,000 or so clones, more than 60% seen once. The material sequenced was peripheral blood. The receptors come from a woman in her 70s with acute or convalescent COVID-19.

In this sample, this clone turned up a few times. The V and J genes are TRBV18 and TRBJ2-2; the D gene is possibly TRBD2 (5 bases). The ends were cut back, 4 bases at V and 7 bases at J, with 13 bases in the middle. CDR1 and CDR2 (germline): KGHSH, LQKENI. The CDR3 contains 14 residues. This CDR3 is CASSLGPGDGELFF. For the CDR3, the DNA is TGTGCCAGCTCACTGGGCCCCGGGGACGGGGAGCTGTTTTTT.

This clone has a handful of counts. The chain has TRBV20-1 and TRBJ1-2; D is possibly TRBD1 (5 bases). CDR3 length equals 12 residues. Germline CDR1 is DFQATT and CDR2 is SNEGSKA (reference sequence). Between the trimmed V and J ends, which lost 3 bases and 7 bases, there was a span of 12 bases. The CDR3 reads CSASSGLLGYTF. CDR3 DNA: TGCAGTGCTAGTTCAGGGCTTCTTGGCTACACCTTC.

With regard to this clone: A junction end diverges from the germline sequence, so it may reflect a read error. The J gene is TRBJ2-7, the V gene TRBV6-2 or TRBV6-3; TRBD2 might be the D (5 bases). Germline assignment: CDR1 MNHEY and CDR2 SVGEGT. The CDR3 is 12 amino acids. CDR3 coding DNA: TGTGCCAGCAGTTACTCGGGCGGGCAGGTCCACTTC. Translation: CASSYSGGQVHF.

This clone has only a few counts. The V gene is TRBV27, the J gene TRBJ1-2, with 8 bases identical to TRBD1. From germline, CDR1 is MNHEY and CDR2 SMNVEV (reference sequence). V shed 2 bases and J 5 bases; nucleotides not matched to a gene: 7. The CDR3 runs to 15 residues. The CDR3 loop is CASSLSAGGRYGYTF. CDR3 bases: TGTGCCAGCAGTTTAAGCGCAGGGGGCAGGTATGGCTACACCTTC.

The chain combines TRBV5-1 with TRBJ2-3; D is uncertain. The CDR3 is 15 residues long. Germline CDR1 and CDR2: SGHRS and YFSETQ. V was clipped by 0 bases and J by 4 bases, with 12 bases between them. The CDR3 region has the DNA TGCGCCAGCAGCTTGGGGGTAAGAGGTTCAGATACGCAGTATTTT. It codes for CASSLGVRGSDTQYF.

The rearrangement uses TRBV14 and TRBJ2-1; 9 nucleotides align to TRBD1. The trim removed 4 bases at V and 7 bases at J, leaving 11 bases unmatched. Germline V lookup: CDR1 SGHDN, CDR2 FVKESK. The CDR3 consists of 16 residues. This chain's CDR3 is CASSRLQGAGVNEQFF. The CDR3 region has the DNA TGTGCCAGCAGCCGATTACAGGGGGCCGGAGTGAATGAGCAGTTCTTC.

DNA for the CDR3: TGTGCCATCAAACCCCCCGGGGATTACGAGCAGTACTTC. This gives the protein CAIKPPGDYEQYF. This chain links TRBV10-3 with TRBJ2-7; possibly TRBD2 for D (5 bases). The V end was cut by 7 bases, the J end by 4 bases, with 14 bases between. This CDR3 is built from 13 residues. CDR1 ENHRY and CDR2 SYGVKD come from the germline V gene.

The chain employs TRBV3-1 (or the pseudogene TRBV3-2) and TRBJ1-2; D ambiguous. The CDR3 covers 12 residues. With 1 base removed from V and 8 bases from J, the gap between germline ends came to 8 bases. Germline assignment: CDR1 LGHDT and CDR2 YNNKEL (reference sequence). The CDR3 sequence: CASSQGGWGYTF. In nucleotides, the CDR3 is TGTGCCAGCAGCCAAGGAGGGTGGGGCTACACCTTC.

The chain carries TRBV5-1 and TRBJ1-1, with D maybe TRBD1 (6 bases). The germline CDR1 and CDR2 sequences are SGHRS and YFSETQ. This CDR3 comprises 14 residues. V lost 0 bases, J lost 3 bases, and 9 bases lay in between. The CDR3 nucleotides read TGCGCCAGCAGCTTGGAGGGGGTTGACACTGAAGCTTTCTTT. Translation: CASSLEGVDTEAFF.

V and J are TRBV6-5 and TRBJ2-5; a weak D match, TRBD1 (6 bases). V was clipped by 6 bases and J by 4 bases, with 12 bases between them. CDR1 and CDR2 from the germline V gene are MNHEY and SVGAGI. CDR3 length: 13 residues. The CDR3 nucleotides read TGTGCCAGCAGAACAGGGTTGGGAGAGACCCAGTACTTC. Its protein is CASRTGLGETQYF.